The 24 T cell receptor beta chains below all came from one sample that was sequenced in a study of response to subunit inactivated influenza vaccine. TCRdb independently ran MiXCR on the RT-PCR reads; one entry per CDR3 protein. The sample lists around 490,000 distinct CDR3 sequences; around 8% were seen once. The sample here was PBMCs from blood, taken around 2 years after vaccination. These receptors all come from a man aged 50-75 years who received an inactivated influenza vaccine.

This clonotype was found a few times. The CDR3 nucleotides read TGTGCCAGCAGCTTAGAAGTATCCGGGATTCAAGAGACCCAGTACTTC. Translated, it gives CASSLEVSGIQETQYF. This chain links TRBV11-2 with TRBJ2-5; D may be TRBD2 (5 bases). This CDR3 comprises 16 residues. Per the germline V gene, CDR1 is SGHAT and CDR2 is FQNNGV. Trimming pared 0 bases from V and 2 bases from J, leaving 13 bases between.

The V and J genes are TRBV11-2 and TRBJ2-3; 10 bases are shared with TRBD2. This CDR3 comprises 18 residues. V lost 4 bases to trimming and J lost 2 bases; unmatched junction nucleotides: 12. In germline, CDR1 is SGHAT, CDR2 FQNNGV. The CDR3 loop is CASSSRRQRGGHTDTQYF. CDR3 bases: TGTGCCAGCAGCTCCAGAAGGCAGCGGGGGGGCCACACAGATACGCAGTATTTT.

This clonotype was counted at least ten times. This chain links TRBV5-1 with TRBJ2-2, with 8 nucleotides matching TRBD1. The CDR3 length is 16 residues. Per the germline V gene, CDR1 is SGHRS and CDR2 is YFSETQ. Trimming at V came to 1 base and at J to 0 bases, leaving 2 bases not matched to a gene. The CDR3 bases are TGCGCCAGCAGCTTGTTGGGACAGGCGAACACCGGGGAGCTGTTTTTT. This sequence encodes CASSLLGQANTGELFF.

V gene TRBV9 combines with J gene TRBJ2-2; a possible D gene is TRBD2 (5 bases). Trimming took off 3 bases at V and 6 bases at J, with 18 bases between the two ends. The CDR3 is 16 amino acids. CDR1 and CDR2 (germline): SGDLS, YYNGEE. The CDR3 nucleotides are TGTGCCAGCAGCGCCCGAGGAGCGGATCCTTCCGGGGAGCTGTTTTTT. Translating it yields CASSARGADPSGELFF.

In this sample, this clonotype turned up a few times. Written as DNA, the CDR3 is TGTGCCAGCAACATACTACAGGGGAGCTCCTACAATGAGCAGTTCTTC. Its protein is CASNILQGSSYNEQFF. V and J are TRBV28 and TRBJ2-1; 7 bases align to TRBD1. Germline values: CDR1 MDHEN, CDR2 SYDVKM. The trim removed 7 bases at V and 0 bases at J, leaving 9 bases unmatched. The CDR3 extends over 16 amino acids.

This clonotype was seen more than once but under ten times. The chain couples TRBV7-6 to TRBJ2-7, with TRBD2 matching 11 bases. J lost 0 bases, V lost 1 base, and 8 bases had no gene match. Germline CDR1 and CDR2: SGHVS and FNYEAQ. The CDR3 contains 18 residues. In DNA form, the CDR3 reads TGTGCCAGCAGCTTAGTTATCGCCGGGACTAGCGGCTCCTACGAGCAGTACTTC. Amino acids: CASSLVIAGTSGSYEQYF.

A few counts support this clonotype. This chain links TRBV7-9 with TRBJ2-5; D possibly corresponds to TRBD2 (5 bases). CDR1 and CDR2 (germline): SEHNR, FQNEAQ (reference sequence). The CDR3 length is 14 residues. Trimming stripped 1 base from V and 5 bases from J, with 11 bases between. The CDR3 sequence: CASSLGPSWETQYF. The CDR3 DNA reads as TGTGCCAGCAGCTTAGGCCCTAGCTGGGAGACCCAGTACTTC.

This clonotype has only a few counts. This chain uses TRBV6-5 with TRBJ2-7; either TRBD1 or TRBD2 may supply D (5 bases each). Trimming took 0 bases from V and 6 from J, leaving 12 bases between them. The germline gives CDR1 MNHEY, CDR2 SVGAGI. This CDR3 contains 14 residues. The CDR3 sequence: CASSYSGAEFEQYF. In DNA form, the CDR3 reads TGTGCCAGCAGTTACTCCGGGGCTGAGTTCGAGCAGTACTTC.

The chain recombines TRBV18 with TRBJ2-7, with D perhaps matching TRBD1 (6 bases). Germline CDR1 and CDR2: KGHSH and LQKENI. V was clipped by 4 bases and J by 6 bases, with 13 bases between them. There are 13 residues in the CDR3. The CDR3 reads CASSLGTGFEQYF. CDR3 DNA sequence: TGTGCCAGCTCACTGGGAACAGGGTTCGAGCAGTACTTC.

This clonotype was detected a few times. The genes are TRBV12-3 or TRBV12-4 and TRBJ2-7, with 9 bases that match TRBD1. The V gene end was trimmed by 6 bases and the J gene end by 3 bases; junction bases not matched to a gene: 12. The CDR3 has 16 residues. CDR3 residues: CASSWATGGAHYEQYF. The CDR3 nucleotides are TGTGCCAGCAGCTGGGCTACAGGGGGCGCACACTACGAGCAGTACTTC.

This clonotype has ten or more counts. The gene calls are TRBV20-1 and TRBJ2-1; 7 bases are shared with TRBD2. Germline V gene lookup returns CDR1 DFQATT and CDR2 SNEGSKA (reference sequence). This CDR3 is 13 amino acids long. CDR3 sequence (DNA): TGCAGCCCCCAATCACGGACTAGAAGTGAGCAGTTCTTC. This gives the protein CSPQSRTRSEQFF.

There are a few counts of this clonotype. The chain carries TRBV9 and TRBJ2-5; 12 nucleotides agree with TRBD2. CDR1 is SGDLS and CDR2 is YYNGEE in the germline V gene. V shed 3 bases, J shed 1 base, and the junction held 4 bases outside the gene matches. CDR3 size: 16 residues. In DNA, the CDR3 is TGTGCCAGCAGCGCCTTACTAGCGGGGGGCCAAGAGACCCAGTACTTC. Its protein is CASSALLAGGQETQYF.

In its sample, this clonotype was seen a few times. In DNA, the CDR3 is TGTGCCAGCAGTTACAGGGATCCGGACTACTCCTACGAGCAGTACTTC. It codes for CASSYRDPDYSYEQYF. The genes are TRBV6-2 or TRBV6-3 and TRBJ2-7; D may be TRBD2 (6 bases). Germline assignment: CDR1 MNHEY and CDR2 SVGEGT. V lost 2 bases, J lost 0 bases, and 14 bases lay in between. The CDR3 spans 16 residues.

About this clonotype: A much more abundant neighbour one base away suggests this may be a read error. The chain uses TRBV12-3 or TRBV12-4 and TRBJ1-2; D is possibly TRBD1 (5 bases). The CDR3 covers 13 residues. CDR3: CASSIGANYGCTF. The CDR3 coding sequence is TGTGCCAGCAGCATTGGGGCCAATTATGGCTGCACCTTC.

This chain connects TRBV7-9 to TRBJ2-1; D gene ambiguous. The V gene lost 2 bases and the J gene lost 2 bases, with 7 bases spanning the gap. This CDR3 contains 14 residues. Germline CDR1 reads SEHNR; CDR2 reads FQNEAQ (reference sequence). CDR3 DNA: TGTGCCAGCAGCTTAACGGGTCCCTACAATGAGCAGTTCTTC. This gives the protein CASSLTGPYNEQFF. The variable domain in full, completed from reference TRBV7-9 and TRBJ2-1, reads DTGVSQNPRHKITKRGQNVTFRCDPISEHNRLYWYRQTLGQGPEFLTYFQNEAQLEKSRLLSDRFSAERPKGSFSTLEIQRTEQGDSAMYLCASSLTGPYNEQFFGPGTRLTVL.

This clonotype showed up just a few times. The CDR3 DNA follows: TGCGCCAGCAGCTTCCATGGGACCGCTACCGATACGCAGTATTTT. Translated: CASSFHGTATDTQYF. The rearrangement joins TRBV5-1 to TRBJ2-3; tentatively, D is TRBD1 or TRBD2 (5 bases each). CDR3 length: 15 residues. Germline assignment: CDR1 SGHRS and CDR2 YFSETQ. V was cut by 2 bases and J by 6 bases, with 16 bases left in between.

This clonotype was counted ten times or more. The J gene is TRBJ2-2, the V gene TRBV14; D is ambiguous. The CDR3 totals 15 residues. From germline, CDR1 is SGHDN and CDR2 FVKESK. V lost 4 bases and J lost 2, with 11 bases in between. The CDR3 bases are TGTGCCAGCAGCCGGCAGGCGCTTAACACCGGGGAGCTGTTTTTT. This translates into CASSRQALNTGELFF.

This clonotype came up many times. J is TRBJ2-7 and V is TRBV12-3 or TRBV12-4; D not certain. The V gene lost 1 base and the J gene lost 5 bases, with 12 bases spanning the gap. The CDR3 is 14 residues long. The chain's CDR3 is CASSLVGRFHEQYF. The CDR3 nucleotides read TGTGCCAGCAGTTTAGTTGGCAGATTCCACGAGCAGTACTTC.

In its sample, this clonotype was seen many times. The chain employs TRBV12-3 or TRBV12-4 and TRBJ2-7; D remains unclear. The CDR3 runs to 15 residues. Trimming shortened V by 3 bases and J by 0 bases, and 12 bases separated the two germline ends. The CDR3 nucleotides read TGTGCCAGCAGTTTCTCTTCTATGGTCTCCTACGAGCAGTACTTC. It encodes CASSFSSMVSYEQYF.

The rearrangement joins TRBV7-2 to TRBJ2-5; D is unresolved. The CDR3 loop spans 13 amino acids. Germline V lookup: CDR1 SGHTA, CDR2 FQGNSA. V dropped 7 bases and J dropped 4 bases, with 13 bases sitting between them. For the CDR3, the DNA is TGTGCCAGCACCTCTGTGGGGATAGAGACCCAGTACTTC. Translation: CASTSVGIETQYF.

The gene calls are TRBV29-1 and TRBJ1-2, with no clear D. The V gene lost 4 bases and the J gene lost 5 bases, with 11 bases spanning the gap. Germline V lookup: CDR1 SQVTM, CDR2 ANQGSEA. The CDR3 extends over 12 amino acids. The DNA for the CDR3 is TGCAGCGTTGGGAAATCCGGATATGGCTACACCTTC. It translates to CSVGKSGYGYTF. The full variable domain, in which reference TRBV29-1 and TRBJ1-2 provide the parts outside the CDR3, is SAVISQKPSRDICQRGTSLTIQCQVDSQVTMMFWYRQQPGQSLTLIATANQGSEATYESGFVIDKFPISRPNLTFSTLTVSNMSPEDSSIYLCSVGKSGYGYTFGSGTRLTVV.

CDR3 sequence (DNA): TGTGCCAGCAGCTCCGACAGGCTGGGGAAAGAGACCCAGTACTTC. Encoded protein: CASSSDRLGKETQYF. The chain combines TRBV5-6 with TRBJ2-5, with D possibly being TRBD1 (6 bases). V was cut by 3 bases and J by 3 bases, with 15 bases left in between. Germline-derived CDR1 and CDR2 are SGHDT and YYEEEE. The CDR3 is 15 residues long.

The chain couples TRBV18 to TRBJ2-5, with 9 positions matching TRBD1. Per germline, CDR1 KGHSH and CDR2 LQKENI. This CDR3 spans 13 amino acids. Germline trimming cut 8 bases from V and 5 bases from J; bases unmatched to any gene: 6. CDR3 nucleotide sequence: TGTGCCAGCGAACAGGGGGCTCGGGAGACCCAGTACTTC. It yields the protein CASEQGARETQYF.

At least ten counts were recorded for this clonotype. The chain employs TRBV7-2 and TRBJ2-3, with TRBD1 matching 7 bases. With 5 bases clipped from V and 0 bases from J, the junction kept 5 bases outside the gene matches. Germline lookup yields CDR1 SGHTA and CDR2 FQGNSA. The CDR3 consists of 15 residues. The DNA of the CDR3 is TGTGCCAGCAGCATAGGGACAGTCAGCACAGATACGCAGTATTTT. The encoded protein is CASSIGTVSTDTQYF.